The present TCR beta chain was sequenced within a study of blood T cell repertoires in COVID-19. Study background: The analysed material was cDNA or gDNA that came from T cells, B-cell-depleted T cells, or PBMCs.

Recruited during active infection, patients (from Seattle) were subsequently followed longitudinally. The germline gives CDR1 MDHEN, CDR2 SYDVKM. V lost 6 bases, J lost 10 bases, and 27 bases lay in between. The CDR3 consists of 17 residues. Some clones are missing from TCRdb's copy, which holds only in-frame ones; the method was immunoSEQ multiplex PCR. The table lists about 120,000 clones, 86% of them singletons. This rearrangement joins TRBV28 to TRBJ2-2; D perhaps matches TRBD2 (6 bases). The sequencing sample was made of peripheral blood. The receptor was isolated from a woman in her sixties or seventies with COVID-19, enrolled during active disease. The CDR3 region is CASSKWVVFGGEEELFF. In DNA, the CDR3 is TGTGCCAGCAGCAAGTGGGTGGTGTTCGGGGGAGAGGAGGAGCTGTTTTTT. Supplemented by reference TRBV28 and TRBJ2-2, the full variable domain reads DVKVTQSSRYLVKRTGEKVFLECVQDMDHENMFWYRQDPGLGLRLIYFSYDVKMKEKGDIPEGYSVSREKKERFSLILESASTNQTSMYLCASSKWVVFGGEEELFFGEGSRLTVL.